The 22 T cell receptor beta chains listed next were all sequenced from one sample in a study of beta chain features in type 1 diabetes. Regarding the study as a whole: Patients with Type 1 diabetes showed moderately but significantly shorter TCRB CDR3s in all four CD4+ subsets.

Isolated RNA was reverse transcribed in full, so expressed TCRB transcripts were sequenced. Assay used: immunoSEQ multiplex PCR; TCRdb lists only in-frame clones, some missing. The table lists a few hundred thousand clones, around 12% of them singletons, with roughly 0.0097% in the top ten. The antigens for these receptors are not known. Specimen: naive CD4+ T cells from blood. These receptors were taken from a woman aged 18-35 years with type 1 diabetes.

The V gene is TRBV7-9, the J gene TRBJ2-5; TRBD1 is a possible D gene (5 bases). The V end was cut by 10 bases, the J end by 0 bases, with 9 bases between. The CDR3 is 12 amino acids. CDR1 SEHNR and CDR2 FQNEAQ come from the germline V gene (reference sequence). CDR3 nucleotide sequence: TGTGCCACCCAACAGGACCAAGAGACCCAGTACTTC. It codes for CATQQDQETQYF.

This clone was found a few times. The V gene is TRBV9, the J gene TRBJ2-3; 11 bases line up with TRBD2. Germline values: CDR1 SGDLS, CDR2 YYNGEE. This CDR3 has 16 amino acids. J lost 1 base, V lost 1 base, and 2 bases had no gene match. CDR3 sequence: CASSVQGLAGTDTQYF. The DNA for the CDR3 is TGTGCCAGCAGCGTACAGGGACTAGCGGGCACAGATACGCAGTATTTT.

The chain joins TRBV29-1 to TRBJ2-5; D unresolved. The V and J ends lost 1 base and 1 base respectively, with 10 bases between them. Germline CDR1 is SQVTM and CDR2 is ANQGSEA. CDR3 length: 14 residues. The CDR3 nucleotides read TGCAGCGTTGAAGCGGAGAGATCCCAAGAGACCCAGTACTTC. Protein sequence: CSVEAERSQETQYF.

The chain has TRBV13 and TRBJ2-6; D is unresolved. This CDR3 region has 15 residues. V lost 7 bases and J 0 bases, leaving 10 bases between the germline ends. Germline V gives CDR1 PRHDT, CDR2 FYEKMQ (reference sequence). The CDR3 reads CASTLGYSGANVLTF. DNA for the CDR3: TGTGCCAGCACCCTGGGCTACTCTGGGGCCAACGTCCTGACTTTC.

The chain joins TRBV7-9 to TRBJ2-7; 14 bases fit TRBD2. The CDR3 totals 13 residues. With 8 bases clipped from V and 6 bases from J, the junction kept 3 bases outside the gene matches. Germline V CDR1 and CDR2: SEHNR, FQNEAQ (reference sequence). DNA for the CDR3: TGTGCCAGCGGACTAGCGGGAGGAACCGAGCAGTACTTC. Encoded protein: CASGLAGGTEQYF.

This clone was seen a handful of times. V and J are TRBV5-4 and TRBJ2-7, with 9 nucleotides matching TRBD2. V gave up 4 bases and J gave up 3 bases; unmatched junction bases: 8. CDR1 and CDR2 from the germline V gene are SGHNT and YYREEE (reference sequence). CDR3 size: 15 residues. The CDR3 DNA reads as TGTGCCAGCAGCCCGGGGGGCGGGAGGGACTACGAGCAGTACTTC. It yields the protein CASSPGGGRDYEQYF.

A remark on this clone: The same CDR3 can be traced to other DNA sequences in this sample. The chain links TRBV6-5 to TRBJ2-3, with 9 bases lining up with TRBD2. This CDR3 is built from 14 residues. J was trimmed by 1 base and V by 5 bases; bases with no gene match: 1. CDR1 and CDR2 from the germline V gene are MNHEY and SVGAGI. In DNA, the CDR3 is TGTGCCAGCAGTCGGACTAGCGGCACAGATACGCAGTATTTT. This encodes CASSRTSGTDTQYF.

The J gene is TRBJ1-3, the V gene TRBV30; D unresolved. CDR3 size: 11 residues. V was pared by 4 bases and J by 4 bases, with 5 bases between. Per the germline V gene, CDR1 is GTSNPN and CDR2 is SVGIG (reference sequence). In DNA form, the CDR3 reads TGTGCCTGGACAGGAGGAAACACCATATATTTT. As protein: CAWTGGNTIYF.

This clone was detected only a few times. V and J are TRBV7-2 and TRBJ2-3; D possibly matches TRBD1 or TRBD2 (7 bases each). The germline V gene has CDR1 SGHTA and CDR2 FQGNSA. The length of the CDR3 is 15 residues. V lost 5 bases, J lost 9 bases, and 21 bases lay in between. The chain's CDR3 is CASSLGGGGTQTQYF. Written as DNA, the CDR3 is TGTGCCAGCAGCCTAGGGGGCGGGGGCACGCAGACGCAGTATTTT.

The CDR3 sequence: CASIGTPSYEQYF. The CDR3 DNA reads TGTGCCAGCATCGGGACACCCTCCTACGAGCAGTACTTC. The chain uses TRBV28 and TRBJ2-7; tentatively, D is TRBD1 (6 bases). The V gene lost 7 bases and the J gene lost 0 bases, with 10 bases spanning the gap. Germline V CDR1 and CDR2: MDHEN, SYDVKM. The CDR3 is 13 residues long.

This clone has just a few counts. The chain uses TRBV6-6 and TRBJ2-4; a possible D gene is TRBD1 (6 bases). Germline V lookup: CDR1 MNHNY, CDR2 SVGAGI (reference sequence). The CDR3 is made up of 14 amino acids. The V and J ends lost 7 bases and 9 bases respectively, with 19 bases between them. The CDR3 nucleotides read TGTGCCAGCATCCGACAAACAGGGTTCGGCATTCAGTACTTC. This encodes CASIRQTGFGIQYF.

This clone showed up just a few times. V gene TRBV2 combines with J gene TRBJ2-2; 15 nucleotides align to TRBD2. This CDR3 region has 18 residues. Germline V gene lookup returns CDR1 SNHLY and CDR2 FYNNEI. Germline trimming cut 6 bases from V and 2 bases from J; bases unmatched to any gene: 7. CDR3 sequence (DNA): TGTGCCAGCAGCTACGGGACTAGCGGGAGGTTCAACACCGGGGAGCTGTTTTTT. It codes for CASSYGTSGRFNTGELFF.

The V call is TRBV27, the J call TRBJ2-6; 8 bases fit TRBD1. This CDR3 region has 20 residues. Unmatched junction bases numbered 15, after V lost 5 bases and J lost 0 bases. Germline loops: CDR1 MNHEY, CDR2 SMNVEV (reference sequence). The CDR3 region is CASSPRPRTGSLSGANVLTF. DNA of the CDR3: TGTGCCAGCAGTCCTCGCCCCAGGACAGGGTCCCTCTCTGGGGCCAACGTCCTGACTTTC.

This sequence joins TRBV11-2 and TRBJ2-7, with TRBD1 matching 7 bases. Germline V CDR1 and CDR2: SGHAT, FQNNGV. The CDR3 length is 12 residues. The V and J ends lost 5 bases and 9 bases, in that order; junction bases with no gene match: 7. CDR3 DNA: TGTGCCAGCAGCGGGACAGCCGGCCGGCAGTACTTC. Protein: CASSGTAGRQYF.

The V and J genes are TRBV7-9 and TRBJ2-7; TRBD1 matches at 7 bases. The V gene end was trimmed by 5 bases and the J gene end by 2 bases; junction bases not matched to a gene: 6. Looked up from germline, CDR1 is SEHNR and CDR2 is FQNEAQ (reference sequence). This CDR3 has 14 residues. The CDR3 DNA follows: TGTGCCAGCAGCCCAGGGACAGTTACCTACGAGCAGTACTTC. It specifies CASSPGTVTYEQYF.

This rearrangement joins TRBV11-3 to TRBJ2-7; D is unresolved. The germline gives CDR1 SGHNT, CDR2 YENEEA. Trimming shortened V by 5 bases and J by 3 bases, and 11 bases separated the two germline ends. The CDR3 covers 13 residues. CDR3 region: CASSPSGLYEQYF. In DNA, the CDR3 is TGTGCCAGCAGCCCATCTGGGCTCTACGAGCAGTACTTC.

The chain is built from TRBV2 and TRBJ1-1; TRBD1 matches at 8 bases. Germline V lookup: CDR1 SNHLY, CDR2 FYNNEI. The V and J ends lost 3 bases and 4 bases, in that order; junction bases with no gene match: 4. There are 14 residues in the CDR3. CDR3 DNA: TGTGCCAGCAGTGATACAGGGGGAATCACTGAAGCTTTCTTT. Amino acids: CASSDTGGITEAFF.

This sequence joins TRBV9 and TRBJ2-3, with 8 bases aligning to TRBD2. The germline gives CDR1 SGDLS, CDR2 YYNGEE. The V gene end was trimmed by 2 bases and the J gene end by 1 base; junction bases not matched to a gene: 3. The CDR3 spans 15 residues. The CDR3 spells CASSVQAGGTDTQYF. The CDR3 nucleotides are TGTGCCAGCAGCGTTCAAGCGGGAGGCACAGATACGCAGTATTTT.

There are a few counts of this clone. The CDR3 protein is CASSPSHQGFYEQYF. In DNA form, the CDR3 reads TGTGCCAGCAGCCCAAGTCACCAGGGCTTCTACGAGCAGTACTTC. This chain connects TRBV11-2 to TRBJ2-7; weak D call: TRBD1 (5 bases). The germline V gene has CDR1 SGHAT and CDR2 FQNNGV. The CDR3 runs 15 residues. V was shortened by 5 bases and J by 3 bases, with 17 bases between the two germline ends.

V and J are TRBV18 and TRBJ2-1, with a weak D call TRBD2 (5 bases). This CDR3 spans 14 amino acids. Germline CDR1 and CDR2: KGHSH and LQKENI. V shed 0 bases and J shed 7 bases, with 10 bases lying between them. In DNA, the CDR3 is TGTGCCAGCTCACCACCGGCGGGTACTAATGAGCAGTTCTTC. This codes for CASSPPAGTNEQFF.

This rearrangement joins TRBV7-2 to TRBJ2-5; D uncertain. The CDR3 covers 14 residues. The V gene's germline CDR1 is SGHTA and CDR2 FQGNSA. Trimming took 3 bases from V and 2 from J, leaving 10 bases between them. CDR3 nucleotide sequence: TGTGCCAGCAGCTTTCAAGCAGGTCAAGAGACCCAGTACTTC. Protein sequence: CASSFQAGQETQYF.

About this clone itself: One end of the junction does not line up with germline, which may come from a read error. The CDR3 coding sequence is TGTGCCATCAGTGAGGGTCGTGAGCAGTTCTTC. The encoded protein is CAISEGREQFF. The chain uses TRBV6-6 and TRBJ2-1, with D possibly being TRBD2 (5 bases). In germline, CDR1 is MNHNY, CDR2 SVGAGI (reference sequence). The CDR3 consists of 11 residues.